This is a list of T cell receptor beta chains from one sample in a study of a mutant IDH1 vaccine in newly diagnosed glioma. The data were produced by immunoSEQ multiplex PCR, yet TCRdb's version contains in-frame clones alone and is incomplete. The sample records 40,000 to 55,000 clones, roughly 78% being singletons. No antigen is known for these receptors. The sample consisted of PBMCs, taken from a glioma patient whose treatment included an IDH1 peptide vaccine. The receptors originated from a man aged 45-60 years with glioma. CDR3s include the opening cysteine and the closing phenylalanine or tryptophan. A D gene is named only where the DNA matches it firmly. Expanded clones get a size class; other rows say once, few or many, or leave the size out.

TRBJ2-3 | . | TRBV6-1 | 13 | . | TGTGCCGGCAGGACTGGATCCACAGATACGCAGTATTTT | CAGRTGSTDTQYF
TRBJ2-7 | . | TRBV7-8 | 15 | . | TGTGCCAGCAGCCCCCTTTCGGCGAGCTCCTACGAGCAGTACTTC | CASSPLSASSYEQYF
TRBJ2-1 | TRBD1 | TRBV5-1 | 16 | . | TGCGCCAGCAGCTTGGGCGGGACAGGGACCTACAATGAGCAGTTCTTC | CASSLGGTGTYNEQFF
TRBJ2-7 | . | TRBV6-1 | 13 | . | TGTGCCAGCAGTGAAGCTGCCTCTACGAAGCAGTACTTC | CASSEAASTKQYF
TRBJ2-2 | . | TRBV30 | 15 | . | TGTGCCTGGAAGGGGGGGTCGGTCCTCACCGGGGAGCTGTTTTTT | CAWKGGSVLTGELFF
TRBJ2-7 | TRBD2 | TRBV7-6 | 15 | . | TGTGCCAGCAGCGGACTAGCGGGGAGCTCCTACGAGCAGTACTTC | CASSGLAGSSYEQYF
TRBJ1-3 | . | TRBV7-8 | 17 | . | TGTGCCAGCAGCTTAGGCCGGGCGGGCGGCGGCGGAAACACCATATATTTT | CASSLGRAGGGGNTIYF
TRBJ1-4 | . | TRBV5-6 | 14 | few | TGTGCCAGCAGCTTCCAGGGCACTAATGAAAAACTGTTTTTT | CASSFQGTNEKLFF
TRBJ2-3 | TRBD2 | TRBV7-6 | 13 | few | TGTGCCAGCAGCTTGGGGGGGGCAGATACGCAGTATTTT | CASSLGGADTQYF
TRBJ1-5 | TRBD1 | TRBV5-6 | 16 | . | TGTGCCAGCAGCCTTCGGACAGGCCCGAGGGTGCAGCCCCAGCATTTT | CASSLRTGPRVQPQHF
TRBJ2-1 | TRBD2 | TRBV7-8 | 17 | . | TGTGCCAGCAGCTCTTCTCGGACTAGCGGGGGAGACAATGAGCAGTTCTTC | CASSSSRTSGGDNEQFF
TRBJ2-7 | . | TRBV19 | 16 | . | TGTGCCAGTAGCCGCTCGACAGTCGGGTCCCTTTACGAGCAGTACTTC | CASSRSTVGSLYEQYF
TRBJ2-5 | . | TRBV11-1 | 14 | . | TGTGCCAGCAGCTTAGTTTTAGCAGGGGAGACCCAGTACTTC | CASSLVLAGETQYF
TRBJ1-5 | TRBD1 | TRBV19 | 15 | few | TGTGCCAGTACATTAGACAGGGCCCGCAATCAGCCCCAGCATTTT | CASTLDRARNQPQHF
TRBJ1-1 | . | TRBV5-4 | 15 | few | TGTGCCAGCAGCTTCCCGCATAGGGGGGGCGCAGGAGCTTTCTTT | CASSFPHRGGAGAFF
TRBJ2-2 | . | TRBV30 | 16 | . | TGTGCCTGGAGTCCTTACGGGCCCCAAGGAGCCGGGGAGCTGTTTTTT | CAWSPYGPQGAGELFF
TRBJ2-2 | TRBD2 | TRBV7-9 | 16 | . | TGTGCCAGCACCCTGACTAGCGGGGGGGCCGCCGGGGAGCTGTTTTTT | CASTLTSGGAAGELFF
TRBJ2-7 | . | TRBV5-5 | 12 | . | TGTGCCAGCAGCTTGGCTGGGCACGAGCAGTACTTC | CASSLAGHEQYF
TRBJ1-1 | . | TRBV2 | 14 | . | TGTGCCAGCACCGTGGGGACGGAGAACACTGAAGCTTTCTTT | CASTVGTENTEAFF
TRBJ1-4 | . | TRBV9 | 15 | . | TGTGCCAGCAGCGCCGGGACGGCAACTAATGAAAAACTGTTTTTT | CASSAGTATNEKLFF
TRBJ1-3 | . | TRBV7-9 | 15 | . | TGTGCCAGCAGCTTAGACAGCGACTCTGGAAACACCATATATTTT | CASSLDSDSGNTIYF
TRBJ2-2 | TRBD1 | TRBV18 | 15 | once | TGTGCCAGCTCACCCCGGACAGGGACGATCGGGGAGCTGTTTTTT | CASSPRTGTIGELFF
TRBJ2-2 | TRBD1 | TRBV18 | 16 | once | TGTGCCAGCTCACCACCGGCACAGGGGGCATACGGGGAGCTGTTTTTT | CASSPPAQGAYGELFF
TRBJ2-1 | TRBD1 | TRBV10-3 | 15 | . | TGTGCCATCAGGGAGACAGGGGGCTCCTACAATGAGCAGTTCTTC | CAIRETGGSYNEQFF
TRBJ2-5 | TRBD2 | TRBV5-1 | 17 | . | TGCGCCAGCAGCTCAGGACTAGCGGGGGGGCTTGGTGAGACCCAGTACTTC | CASSSGLAGGLGETQYF
TRBJ2-5 | . | TRBV7-2 | 14 | . | TGTGCCAGCAGCCTAGACGGGAGAAAAGAGACCCAGTACTTC | CASSLDGRKETQYF
TRBJ2-3 | . | TRBV18 | 11 | . | TGTGCCAGCTCTCGGGTCGATACGCAGTATTTT | CASSRVDTQYF
TRBJ2-1 | . | TRBV30 | 16 | . | TGTGCCTGGAGTGGACCCGCGGGACAGCCCTACAATGAGCAGTTCTTC | CAWSGPAGQPYNEQFF
TRBJ1-5 | TRBD1 | TRBV30 | 13 | . | TGTGCCTGGAGTGGACAGGGCTCTCAGCCCCAGCATTTT | CAWSGQGSQPQHF
TRBJ2-1 | TRBD2 | TRBV29-1 | 13 | . | TGCAGCGTTGAGGAGCGGGGCTACAATGAGCAGTTCTTC | CSVEERGYNEQFF
TRBJ1-1 | . | TRBV29-1 | 12 | . | TGCAGCGGGGGACATTTGAACACTGAAGCTTTCTTT | CSGGHLNTEAFF
TRBJ2-3 | . | TRBV7-2 | 13 | . | TGTGCCAGCAGGCCCCCGGGACTCCGAACGCAGTATTTT | CASRPPGLRTQYF
TRBJ1-4 | . | TRBV11-2 | 16 | . | TGTGCCAGCAGCTCTTTAAAGGGCCCAACTAATGAAAAACTGTTTTTT | CASSSLKGPTNEKLFF
TRBJ2-5 | TRBD2 | TRBV2 | 15 | . | TGTGCCAGCAGTAAACTAGCGGGGGGGCAGGAGACCCAGTACTTC | CASSKLAGGQETQYF
TRBJ2-1 | TRBD1 | TRBV6-6 | 15 | . | TGTGCCAGCAGTTACCCGGAGACAGGGGTGAATGAGCAGTTCTTC | CASSYPETGVNEQFF
TRBJ2-2 | . | TRBV18 | 15 | . | TGTGCCAGCTCCCGGCTTTGGGATAACACCGGGGAGCTGTTTTTT | CASSRLWDNTGELFF
TRBJ1-2 | . | TRBV6-5 | 13 | . | TGTGCCAGCAGTAAGGTTGGGAACTATGGCTACACCTTC | CASSKVGNYGYTF
TRBJ1-2 | . | TRBV2 | 15 | . | TGTGCCAGCAGTGATGGGGGGGCAGACCCTGGGGGCTACACCTTC | CASSDGGADPGGYTF
TRBJ2-7 | TRBD2 | TRBV5-4 | 13 | . | TGTGCCAGCAGCCCCTGGACTAGCAACGAGCAGTACTTC | CASSPWTSNEQYF
TRBJ2-7 | . | TRBV13 | 16 | . | TGTGCCAGCCACAGAACGCTTGGACAGCTGGCCTACGAGCAGTACTTC | CASHRTLGQLAYEQYF
TRBJ2-7 | TRBD2 | TRBV6-5 | 15 | . | TGTGCCAGCAGTTACTCAAAGGGGAGGGGCTACGAGCAGTACTTC | CASSYSKGRGYEQYF
TRBJ1-1 | . | TRBV28 | 12 | . | TGTGCCAGCAGTCCGCAGGTGCCCGAAGCTTTCTTT | CASSPQVPEAFF
TRBJ1-1 | . | TRBV30 | 14 | few | TGTGCCTGGAGTAACGGACAGCCGAACACTGAAGCTTTCTTT | CAWSNGQPNTEAFF
TRBJ1-2 | TRBD1 | TRBV2 | 18 | . | TGTGCCAGCAGTGAAGCCTTTATCGCCGGGACAGTTACGTCTGGCTACACCTTC | CASSEAFIAGTVTSGYTF
TRBJ1-3 | . | TRBV9 | 15 | . | TGTGCCAGCAGCCCCCAAGGAAGCTCTGGAAACACCATATATTTT | CASSPQGSSGNTIYF
TRBJ2-7 | TRBD2 | TRBV5-6 | 18 | . | TGTGCCAGCAGCTTGGGATCTACTAGCGGGGGCTTTTCCTACGAGCAGTACTTC | CASSLGSTSGGFSYEQYF
TRBJ2-2 | TRBD2 | TRBV27 | 16 | . | TGTGCCAGCAGCCACGGACTAGCGGGGGGGGCCGGGGAGCTGTTTTTT | CASSHGLAGGAGELFF
TRBJ1-5 | . | TRBV27 | 14 | once | TGTGCCAGCAGTTATTCGGGGGGCAATCAGCCCCAGCATTTT | CASSYSGGNQPQHF
TRBJ2-3 | . | TRBV7-8 | 15 | . | TGTGCCAGCAGCCCCCAGTGGGGTTCCACAGATACGCAGTATTTT | CASSPQWGSTDTQYF
TRBJ1-5 | . | TRBV5-6 | 13 | . | TGTGCCAGCAGCTCCGGAGGGGATCAGCCCCAGCATTTT | CASSSGGDQPQHF
TRBJ1-5 | . | TRBV19 | 15 | . | TGTGCCAGTATGGCAGGACATCGGCGCAATCAGCCCCAGCATTTT | CASMAGHRRNQPQHF
TRBJ2-1 | . | TRBV2 | 14 | . | TGTGCCAGCAGTGAACGGACGGGTTTCAATGAGCAGTTCTTC | CASSERTGFNEQFF
TRBJ2-7 | . | TRBV5-4 | 13 | . | TGTGCCAGCAGCTTGGAGGGGTTGGGCGAGCAGTACTTC | CASSLEGLGEQYF
TRBJ2-1 | TRBD1 | TRBV2 | 11 | . | TGTGCCAGCAGGACAGGGAATGAGCAGTTCTTC | CASRTGNEQFF
TRBJ2-1 | . | TRBV5-4 | 15 | . | TGTGCCAGCAGCTTGGGGGGCCCCGTATACAATGAGCAGTTCTTC | CASSLGGPVYNEQFF
TRBJ2-1 | . | TRBV5-6 | 16 | . | TGTGCCAGCAGCTTGGCGGGTGCGGGTATAGGTGGGGAGCAGTTCTTC | CASSLAGAGIGGEQFF
TRBJ2-1 | . | TRBV11-2 | 15 | . | TGTGCCAGCAGCTTAATAGCCTTAGGAGGGAATGAGCAGTTCTTC | CASSLIALGGNEQFF
TRBJ1-2 | . | TRBV6-1 | 15 | few | TGTGCCAGCAGTGAAAACAGAAGGACACACTATGGCTACACCTTC | CASSENRRTHYGYTF
TRBJ2-7 | TRBD2 | TRBV2 | 14 | few | TGTGCCAGCAGAAGGACTAGCGGGGGCTACGAGCAGTACTTC | CASRRTSGGYEQYF
TRBJ2-5 | TRBD2 | TRBV27 | 16 | . | TGTGCCAGCAGTTTGACTAGCGGGGGACCTCAAGAGACCCAGTACTTC | CASSLTSGGPQETQYF